Sequencing of this TCR beta chain was carried out in a study of blood T cell repertoires in COVID-19. Looking at the study overall: Sites in the United States, Italy and Spain provided acute and convalescent COVID-19 samples. Nucleic acid was either cDNA or gDNA, and it came from T cells, B-cell-depleted T cells, or PBMCs.

In the authors' workflow: Reference gene primers were amplified, and this amplification served to estimate nucleated cell counts. Data came from immunoSEQ multiplex PCR; TCRdb stores just in-frame clones and leaves some out. The DNA gave D and trimming, while V, J and clone size come from that table. The table has almost 200,000 clones, roughly nine tenths seen once. The CDR3 runs to 15 residues. Germline V gene data show CDR1 as SGHNT and CDR2 as YENEEA. The V segment lost 3 bases and the J segment 6 bases; nucleotides outside the gene matches: 4. This rearrangement joins TRBV11-3 to TRBJ2-2, with TRBD2 identical over 10 bases. Material: peripheral blood. This sequence was found in a woman in her 70s with acute or convalescent COVID-19. This chain's CDR3 is CASSFSGRDPGELFF. DNA of the CDR3: TGTGCCAGCAGCTTCAGCGGGAGGGACCCCGGGGAGCTGTTTTTT.